Given below is one T cell receptor beta chain in context. Source study methods: From reference gene primer amplification, estimates of nucleated cell counts were derived. The repertoire was sequenced with immunoSEQ multiplex PCR; TCRdb's copy has only in-frame clones and lacks some. V, J and clone size reflect that table, while D and trimming were determined from the DNA. The data hold around 250,000 clones, with roughly four fifths observed a single time. The sample belongs to a study of blood T cell repertoires in COVID-19. This CDR3 contains 12 residues. The germline CDR1 and CDR2 sequences are SQVTM and ANQGSEA. V shed 6 bases and J shed 6 bases, with 12 bases lying between them.

The rearrangement uses TRBV29-1 and TRBJ2-1, with D perhaps TRBD2 (6 bases). Sequencing used PBMCs or T cells enriched from blood (not recorded which). This sequence originates from a man aged 25 to 45 with acute COVID-19. As DNA, the CDR3 is TGCAGCGTGGGGCGGGACGGCAATGAGCAGTTCTTC. Translation: CSVGRDGNEQFF.